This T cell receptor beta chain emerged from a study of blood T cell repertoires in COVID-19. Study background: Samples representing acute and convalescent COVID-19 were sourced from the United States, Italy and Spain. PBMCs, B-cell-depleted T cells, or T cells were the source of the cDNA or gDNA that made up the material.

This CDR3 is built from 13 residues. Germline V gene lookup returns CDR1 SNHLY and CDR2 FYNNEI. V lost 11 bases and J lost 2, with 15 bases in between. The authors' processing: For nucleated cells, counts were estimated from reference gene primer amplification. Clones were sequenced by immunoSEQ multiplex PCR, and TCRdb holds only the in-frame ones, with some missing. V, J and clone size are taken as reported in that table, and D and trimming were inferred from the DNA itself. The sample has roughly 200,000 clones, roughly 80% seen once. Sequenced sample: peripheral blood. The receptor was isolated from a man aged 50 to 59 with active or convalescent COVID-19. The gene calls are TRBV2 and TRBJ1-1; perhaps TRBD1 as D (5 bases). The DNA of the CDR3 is TGTGCCGGAAAGACAGATCTTAACACTGAAGCTTTCTTT. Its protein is CAGKTDLNTEAFF. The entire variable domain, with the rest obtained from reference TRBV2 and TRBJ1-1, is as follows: EPEVTQTPSHQVTQMGQEVILRCVPISNHLYFYWYRQILGQKVEFLVSFYNNEISEKSEIFDDQFSVERPDGSNFTLKIRSTKLEDSAMYFCAGKTDLNTEAFFGQGTRLTVV.